This is a list of T cell receptor beta chains from one sample in a study of human T cells and chemical hapten exposure. TCRdb recomputed calls from the RACE reads with MiXCR, one row per CDR3 protein. The sample holds about 49,000 distinct CDR3 sequences, 9.3% seen once. The starting material was whole blood, obtained in connection with sensitization to the hapten diphenylcyclopropenone (DPC). Receptor source: a woman aged 50 to 65 with alopecia areata. Some clones in this sample may be carry-over from other donors' samples. Both conserved end residues are part of each CDR3. A D gene is named only where the DNA matches it firmly. A clone size is listed for some rows: how often the clone was seen (once, few, many), or a class if it is expanded.

D gene,V gene,clone size,CDR3 length,J gene,CDR3 protein,CDR3 DNA
NA,TRBV4-1,many,14,TRBJ2-3,CASSLTLGADTQYF,TGCGCCAGCAGCCTTACCCTGGGGGCAGATACGCAGTATTTT
TRBD2,TRBV7-9,many,17,TRBJ2-7,CASSLGSSGMSSYEQYF,TGTGCCAGCAGCTTGGGTTCGAGCGGGATGAGCTCCTACGAGCAGTACTTC
TRBD2,TRBV20-1,many,14,TRBJ2-7,CSARVLAGIYEQYF,TGCAGTGCTAGAGTACTAGCGGGAATTTACGAGCAGTACTTC
TRBD1,TRBV29-1,NA,13,TRBJ2-5,CSVAGTDQETQYF,TGCAGCGTTGCTGGGACAGACCAAGAGACCCAGTACTTC
TRBD2,TRBV2,many,15,TRBJ2-1,CASSQLAGDNNEQFF,TGTGCCAGCAGCCAGCTAGCGGGAGATAACAATGAGCAGTTCTTC
TRBD1,TRBV7-9,many,15,TRBJ2-1,CASSPPGTGGNEQFF,TGTGCCAGCAGCCCCCCTGGGACAGGAGGGAATGAGCAGTTCTTC
NA,TRBV7-9,many,12,TRBJ2-7,CAGGRQSYEQYF,TGTGCCGGGGGGAGACAAAGCTACGAGCAGTACTTC
NA,TRBV4-3,NA,15,TRBJ1-1,CASSQELQGGTEAFF,TGCGCCAGCAGCCAAGAACTCCAGGGCGGTACTGAAGCTTTCTTT
NA,TRBV28,NA,13,TRBJ2-3,CATQGGGTDTQYF,TGTGCCACCCAGGGGGGGGGCACAGATACGCAGTATTTT
NA,TRBV11-2,many,13,TRBJ2-5,CASSEEYQETQYF,TGTGCCAGCAGCGAGGAGTACCAAGAGACCCAGTACTTC
TRBD1,TRBV4-3,few,16,TRBJ1-1,CASSQDGTGSKTEAFF,TGCGCCAGCAGCCAAGACGGGACAGGCAGTAAAACTGAAGCTTTCTTT
TRBD2,TRBV18,many,19,TRBJ2-6,CASSPGLAGLSSGANVLTF,TGTGCCAGCTCACCCGGACTAGCGGGTTTAAGCTCTGGGGCCAACGTCCTGACTTTC
NA,TRBV29-1,medium-sized,14,TRBJ1-1,CSVSQQGKNTEAFF,TGCAGCGTTTCCCAACAGGGTAAGAACACTGAAGCTTTCTTT
TRBD1,TRBV5-1,many,14,TRBJ1-1,CASSGQGDSTEAFF,TGCGCCAGCAGCGGGCAGGGGGATTCCACTGAAGCTTTCTTT
TRBD2,TRBV7-2,few,15,TRBJ2-7,CASSSSGGRKDEQYF,TGTGCCAGCAGCTCGTCTGGCGGGAGGAAGGACGAGCAGTACTTC
NA,TRBV2,many,15,TRBJ2-7,CASSELGERTYEQYF,TGTGCCAGCAGTGAACTGGGGGAAAGGACCTACGAGCAGTACTTC
NA,TRBV25-1,many,12,TRBJ1-2,CARTGNLSGYTF,TGTGCCAGAACTGGCAACCTGAGCGGCTACACCTTC
NA,TRBV6-5,many,14,TRBJ2-2,CASSYRVDTGELFF,TGTGCCAGCAGTTACAGGGTAGACACCGGGGAGCTGTTTTTT
TRBD1,TRBV15,few,16,TRBJ2-1,CATSRKPGTGYNEQFF,TGTGCCACCAGCAGAAAACCCGGGACAGGCTACAATGAGCAGTTCTTC
NA,TRBV20-1,many,15,TRBJ2-1,CSASLRERGWDEQFF,TGCAGTGCTAGCCTTCGGGAGAGGGGTTGGGATGAGCAGTTCTTC
NA,TRBV20-1,many,14,TRBJ2-7,CSARALGAGDEQYF,TGCAGTGCTAGAGCTCTGGGGGCGGGAGACGAGCAGTACTTC
NA,TRBV27,many,14,TRBJ2-1,CASSRAGARDEQFF,TGTGCCAGCAGTCGGGCAGGGGCCCGGGATGAGCAGTTCTTC
NA,TRBV5-6,many,14,TRBJ2-7,CASSQWVGAYEQYF,TGTGCCAGCAGCCAGTGGGTCGGAGCCTACGAGCAGTACTTC
NA,TRBV20-1,many,16,TRBJ2-6,CSASQTEISGANVLTF,TGCAGTGCTAGCCAGACAGAGATCTCTGGGGCCAACGTCCTGACTTTC
NA,TRBV7-2,many,13,TRBJ2-5,CASSSGRGETQYF,TGTGCCAGCAGCTCCGGACGAGGAGAGACCCAGTACTTC
TRBD1,TRBV2,many,15,TRBJ2-2,CASSEWDRGAGELFF,TGTGCCAGCAGTGAATGGGACAGGGGGGCCGGGGAGCTGTTTTTT
NA,TRBV11-1,many,14,TRBJ1-1,CASSLQGGNTEAFF,TGCGCCAGCAGCTTACAGGGAGGGAACACTGAAGCTTTCTTT
TRBD1,TRBV18,many,16,TRBJ1-2,CASSPLGQGAFYGYTF,TGTGCCAGCTCACCACTCGGACAGGGGGCGTTCTATGGCTACACCTTC
TRBD1,TRBV12-3/TRBV12-4,NA,14,TRBJ2-5,CASSSGQGQETQYF,TGTGCCAGCAGTTCCGGACAGGGGCAAGAGACCCAGTACTTC
TRBD1,TRBV20-1,NA,15,TRBJ1-1,CSARSPGQGGTEAFF,TGCAGTGCTAGATCCCCGGGACAGGGAGGCACTGAAGCTTTCTTT
NA,TRBV11-2,few,14,TRBJ1-2,CASSLAFSDYGYTF,TGTGCCAGCAGCTTAGCTTTCTCGGACTATGGCTACACCTTC
TRBD1,TRBV3-1,many,16,TRBJ1-2,CASSQSKGDSNYGYTF,TGTGCCAGCAGCCAATCAAAAGGGGACAGCAACTATGGCTACACCTTC
NA,TRBV28,NA,13,TRBJ2-7,CASSFTSSYEQYF,TGTGCCAGCAGCTTCACTAGCTCCTACGAGCAGTACTTC
NA,TRBV29-1,many,14,TRBJ2-3,CSVEWRDRTDTQYF,TGCAGCGTTGAATGGCGGGACCGCACAGATACGCAGTATTTT
NA,TRBV7-9,NA,11,TRBJ2-1,CASSELNEQFF,TGTGCCAGCAGCGAATTGAATGAGCAGTTCTTC
TRBD1,TRBV7-9,few,16,TRBJ1-4,CASSSLTGLTNEKLFF,TGTGCCAGCAGCTCCCTGACAGGGCTAACTAATGAAAAACTGTTTTTT
NA,TRBV20-1,many,13,TRBJ1-2,CSAPSTSFRGYTF,TGCAGTGCTCCGTCAACATCCTTTAGGGGCTACACCTTC
NA,TRBV27,many,15,TRBJ2-6,CASSLLRSGANVLTF,TGTGCCAGCAGTTTATTGAGGTCTGGGGCCAACGTCCTGACTTTC
NA,TRBV20-1,many,16,TRBJ2-6,CSARDRQNSGANVLTF,TGCAGTGCTAGAGATCGGCAGAACTCTGGGGCCAACGTCCTGACTTTC
NA,TRBV24-1,NA,14,TRBJ1-2,CATSDPTGSYGYTF,TGTGCCACCAGTGACCCTACAGGGAGCTATGGCTACACCTTC
TRBD1,TRBV5-5,many,14,TRBJ2-7,CASSAGQGFYEQYF,TGTGCCAGCAGCGCCGGACAGGGATTTTACGAGCAGTACTTC
NA,TRBV14,few,15,TRBJ1-1,CASSQESRTAREAFF,TGTGCCAGCAGCCAAGAGTCCAGGACAGCCCGTGAAGCTTTCTTT
NA,TRBV5-1,many,14,TRBJ1-1,CASSLVTENTEAFF,TGCGCCAGCAGCTTGGTGACAGAGAACACTGAAGCTTTCTTT
NA,TRBV6-1,many,15,TRBJ1-4,CASSDRGRNNEKLFF,TGTGCCAGCAGTGACCGTGGCAGAAATAATGAAAAACTGTTTTTT
NA,TRBV5-4,many,14,TRBJ2-1,CASSLEGTPGVQFF,TGTGCCAGCAGCTTGGAGGGAACGCCAGGGGTGCAGTTCTTC